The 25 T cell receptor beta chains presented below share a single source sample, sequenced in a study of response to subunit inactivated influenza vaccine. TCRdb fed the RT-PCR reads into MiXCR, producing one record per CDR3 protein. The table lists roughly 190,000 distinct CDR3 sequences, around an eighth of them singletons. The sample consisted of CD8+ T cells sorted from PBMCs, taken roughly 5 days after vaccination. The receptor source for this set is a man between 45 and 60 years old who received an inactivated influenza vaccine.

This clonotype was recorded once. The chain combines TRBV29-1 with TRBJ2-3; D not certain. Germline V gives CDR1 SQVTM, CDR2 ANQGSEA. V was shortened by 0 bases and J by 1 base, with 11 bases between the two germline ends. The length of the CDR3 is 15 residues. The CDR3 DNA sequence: TGCAGCGTTGAAGACACCCCGGGCGGCACAGATACGCAGTATTTT. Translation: CSVEDTPGGTDTQYF.

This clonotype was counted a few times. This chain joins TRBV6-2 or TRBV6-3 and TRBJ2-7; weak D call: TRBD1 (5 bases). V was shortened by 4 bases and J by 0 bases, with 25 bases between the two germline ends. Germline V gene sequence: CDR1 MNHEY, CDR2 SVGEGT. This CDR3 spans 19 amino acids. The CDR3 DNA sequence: TGTGCCAGCAGTTCCTCAATCCAGGGTCAGGACGCGAGCTCCTACGAGCAGTACTTC. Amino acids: CASSSSIQGQDASSYEQYF.

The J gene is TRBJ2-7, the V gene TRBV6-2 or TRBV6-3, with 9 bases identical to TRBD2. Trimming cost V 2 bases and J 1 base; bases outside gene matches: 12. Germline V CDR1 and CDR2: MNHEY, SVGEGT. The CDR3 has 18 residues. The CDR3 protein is CASSYEPGGTSFSYEQYF. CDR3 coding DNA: TGTGCCAGCAGTTACGAGCCTGGCGGGACTAGCTTTTCCTACGAGCAGTACTTC.

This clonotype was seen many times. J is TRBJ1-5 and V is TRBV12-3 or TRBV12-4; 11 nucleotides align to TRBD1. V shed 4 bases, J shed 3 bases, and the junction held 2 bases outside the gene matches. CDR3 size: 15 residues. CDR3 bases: TGTGCCAGCAGTTCAGGACAGGGGGCCAATCAGCCCCAGCATTTT. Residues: CASSSGQGANQPQHF.

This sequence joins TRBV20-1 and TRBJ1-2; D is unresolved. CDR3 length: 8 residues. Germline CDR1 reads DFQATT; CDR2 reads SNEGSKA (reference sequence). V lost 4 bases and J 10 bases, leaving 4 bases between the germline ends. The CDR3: CSAKDYTF. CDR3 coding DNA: TGCAGTGCTAAGGACTACACCTTC.

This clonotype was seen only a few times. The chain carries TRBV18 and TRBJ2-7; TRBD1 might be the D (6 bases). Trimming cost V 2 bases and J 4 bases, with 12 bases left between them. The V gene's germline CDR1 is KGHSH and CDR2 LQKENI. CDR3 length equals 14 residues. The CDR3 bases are TGTGCCAGCTCACCAGAGAGGGGGTGGTACGAGCAGTACTTC. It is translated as CASSPERGWYEQYF.

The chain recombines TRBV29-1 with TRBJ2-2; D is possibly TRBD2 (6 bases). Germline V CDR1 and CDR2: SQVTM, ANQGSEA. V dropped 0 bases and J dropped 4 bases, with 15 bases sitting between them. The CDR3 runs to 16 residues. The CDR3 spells CSVEEGGNQATGELFF. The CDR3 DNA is TGCAGCGTTGAAGAGGGCGGGAACCAGGCCACCGGGGAGCTGTTTTTT.

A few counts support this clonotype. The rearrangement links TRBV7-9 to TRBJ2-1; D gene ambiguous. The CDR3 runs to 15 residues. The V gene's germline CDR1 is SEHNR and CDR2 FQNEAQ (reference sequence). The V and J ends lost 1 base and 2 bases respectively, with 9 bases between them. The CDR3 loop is CASSLGTPPYNEQFF. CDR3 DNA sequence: TGTGCCAGCAGCTTAGGTACACCCCCCTACAATGAGCAGTTCTTC.

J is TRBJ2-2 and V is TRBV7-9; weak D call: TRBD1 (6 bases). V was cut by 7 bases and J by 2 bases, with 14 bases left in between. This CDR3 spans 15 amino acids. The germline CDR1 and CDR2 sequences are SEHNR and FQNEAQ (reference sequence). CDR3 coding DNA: TGTGCCAGCACCACGTGGACAGTAAACACCGGGGAGCTGTTTTTT. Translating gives CASTTWTVNTGELFF.

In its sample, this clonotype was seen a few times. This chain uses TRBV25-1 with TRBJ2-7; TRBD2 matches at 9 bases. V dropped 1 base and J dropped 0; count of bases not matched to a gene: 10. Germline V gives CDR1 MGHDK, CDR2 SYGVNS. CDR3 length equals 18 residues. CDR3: CASSESYPGTSSSYEQYF. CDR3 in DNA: TGTGCCAGCAGTGAATCTTACCCCGGGACTAGCAGCTCCTACGAGCAGTACTTC.

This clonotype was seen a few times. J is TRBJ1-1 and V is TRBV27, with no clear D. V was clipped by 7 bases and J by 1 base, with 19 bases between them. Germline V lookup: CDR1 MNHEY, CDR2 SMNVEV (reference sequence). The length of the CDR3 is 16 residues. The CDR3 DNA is TGTGCCAGCACCTTAGACGGTGGCCGGAGGAACACTGAAGCTTTCTTT. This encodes CASTLDGGRRNTEAFF.

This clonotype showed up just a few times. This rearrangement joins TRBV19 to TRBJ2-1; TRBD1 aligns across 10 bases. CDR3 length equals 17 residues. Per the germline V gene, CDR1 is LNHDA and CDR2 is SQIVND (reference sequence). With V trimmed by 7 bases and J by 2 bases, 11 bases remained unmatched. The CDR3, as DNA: TGTGCCAGTACCCCCCCCGGGACAGGGGTCCCCTACAATGAGCAGTTCTTC. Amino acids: CASTPPGTGVPYNEQFF. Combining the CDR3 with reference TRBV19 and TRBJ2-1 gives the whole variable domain DGGITQSPKYLFRKEGQNVTLSCEQNLNHDAMYWYRQDPGQGLRLIYYSQIVNDFQKGDIAEGYSVSREKKESFPLTVTSAQKNPTAFYLCASTPPGTGVPYNEQFFGPGTRLTVL.

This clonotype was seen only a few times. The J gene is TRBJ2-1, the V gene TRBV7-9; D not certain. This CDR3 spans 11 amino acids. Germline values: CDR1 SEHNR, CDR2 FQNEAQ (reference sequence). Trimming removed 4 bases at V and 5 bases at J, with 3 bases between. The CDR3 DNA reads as TGTGCCAGCAGCTCACACAATGAGCAGTTCTTC. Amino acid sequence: CASSSHNEQFF. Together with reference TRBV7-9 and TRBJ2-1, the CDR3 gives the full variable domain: DTGVSQNPRHKITKRGQNVTFRCDPISEHNRLYWYRQTLGQGPEFLTYFQNEAQLEKSRLLSDRFSAERPKGSFSTLEIQRTEQGDSAMYLCASSSHNEQFFGPGTRLTVL.

CDR3 DNA sequence: TGTGCCAGCTCACCACCCTCTAGCGGTCGGACAGATACGCAGTATTTT. It specifies CASSPPSSGRTDTQYF. V and J are TRBV18 and TRBJ2-3, with 7 bases aligning to TRBD2. The length of the CDR3 is 16 residues. Germline values: CDR1 KGHSH, CDR2 LQKENI. With 0 bases clipped from V and 3 bases from J, the junction kept 6 bases outside the gene matches.

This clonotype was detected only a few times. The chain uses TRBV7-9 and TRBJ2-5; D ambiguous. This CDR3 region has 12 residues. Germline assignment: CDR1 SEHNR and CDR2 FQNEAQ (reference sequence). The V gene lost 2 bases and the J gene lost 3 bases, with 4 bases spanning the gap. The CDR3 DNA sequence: TGTGCCAGCAGCTTATCAGAAGAGACCCAGTACTTC. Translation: CASSLSEETQYF.

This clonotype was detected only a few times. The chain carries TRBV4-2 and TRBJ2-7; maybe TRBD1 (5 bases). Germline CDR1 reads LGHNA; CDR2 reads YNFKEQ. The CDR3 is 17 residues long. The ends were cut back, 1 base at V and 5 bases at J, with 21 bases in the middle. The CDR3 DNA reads TGTGCCAGCAGCCAAGGAGTTGCTGGGGCCAAGGCCCACGAGCAGTACTTC. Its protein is CASSQGVAGAKAHEQYF.

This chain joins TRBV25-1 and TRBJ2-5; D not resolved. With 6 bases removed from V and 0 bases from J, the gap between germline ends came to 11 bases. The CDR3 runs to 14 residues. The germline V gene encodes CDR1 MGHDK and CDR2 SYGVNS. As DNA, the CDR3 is TGTGCCAGCAGCGAGCCGGAAAACCAAGAGACCCAGTACTTC. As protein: CASSEPENQETQYF.

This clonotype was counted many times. As DNA, the CDR3 is TGTGCCAGCAGTTACACGGCAGGGGCCAACACTGAAGCTTTCTTT. Protein sequence: CASSYTAGANTEAFF. The rearrangement uses TRBV6-2 or TRBV6-3 and TRBJ1-1, with D perhaps matching TRBD1 (6 bases). The CDR3 runs to 15 residues. Germline CDR1 and CDR2: MNHEY and SVGEGT. V gave up 2 bases and J gave up 2 bases, with 12 bases separating them.

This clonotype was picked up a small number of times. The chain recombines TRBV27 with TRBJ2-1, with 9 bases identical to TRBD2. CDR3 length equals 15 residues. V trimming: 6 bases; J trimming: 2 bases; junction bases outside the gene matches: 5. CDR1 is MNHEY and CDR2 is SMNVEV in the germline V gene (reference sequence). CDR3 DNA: TGTGCCAGCAGCCTTAGCGGGAGCACCTACAATGAGCAGTTCTTC. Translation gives CASSLSGSTYNEQFF.

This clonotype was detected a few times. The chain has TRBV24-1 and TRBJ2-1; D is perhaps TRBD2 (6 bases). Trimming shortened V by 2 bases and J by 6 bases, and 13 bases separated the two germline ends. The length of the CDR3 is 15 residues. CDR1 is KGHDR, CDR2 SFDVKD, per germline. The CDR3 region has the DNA TGTGCCACCAGTGATTCGTCGGAGGGCACCAATGAGCAGTTCTTC. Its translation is CATSDSSEGTNEQFF.

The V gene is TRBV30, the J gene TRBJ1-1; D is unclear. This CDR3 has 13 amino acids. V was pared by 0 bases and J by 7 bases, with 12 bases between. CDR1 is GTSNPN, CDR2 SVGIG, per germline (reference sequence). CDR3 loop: CAWSVNRNLEAFF. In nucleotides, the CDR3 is TGTGCCTGGAGTGTTAACAGAAATCTTGAAGCTTTCTTT.

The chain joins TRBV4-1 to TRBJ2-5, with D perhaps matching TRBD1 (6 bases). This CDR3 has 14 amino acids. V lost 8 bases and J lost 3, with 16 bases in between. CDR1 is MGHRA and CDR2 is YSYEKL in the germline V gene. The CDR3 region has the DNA TGCGCCAGCCAGCAAACAGGGACAAAAGAGACCCAGTACTTC. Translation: CASQQTGTKETQYF.

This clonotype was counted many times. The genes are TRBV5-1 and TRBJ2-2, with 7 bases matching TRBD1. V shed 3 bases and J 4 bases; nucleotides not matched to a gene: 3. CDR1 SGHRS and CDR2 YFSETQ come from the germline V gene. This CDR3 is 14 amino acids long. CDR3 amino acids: CASSYGQVTGELFF. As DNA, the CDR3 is TGCGCCAGCAGCTACGGACAGGTCACCGGGGAGCTGTTTTTT.

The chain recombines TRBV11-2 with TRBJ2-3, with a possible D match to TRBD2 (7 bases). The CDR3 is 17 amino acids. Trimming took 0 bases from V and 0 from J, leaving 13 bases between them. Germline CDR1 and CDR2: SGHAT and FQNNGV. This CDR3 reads CASSLDLGGASTDTQYF. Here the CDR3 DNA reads TGTGCCAGCAGCTTAGATCTAGGGGGGGCCAGCACAGATACGCAGTATTTT.

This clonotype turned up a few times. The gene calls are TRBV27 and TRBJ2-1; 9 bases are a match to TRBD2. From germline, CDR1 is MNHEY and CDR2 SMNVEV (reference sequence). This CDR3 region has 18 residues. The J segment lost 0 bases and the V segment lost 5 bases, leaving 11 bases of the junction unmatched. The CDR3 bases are TGTGCCAGCAGTCTCCGGGGACTAGCCGTGAGCTCCTACAATGAGCAGTTCTTC. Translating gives CASSLRGLAVSSYNEQFF.